These 23 T cell receptor beta chains came from one sample sequenced in a study of blood T cell repertoires in COVID-19. The repertoire was sequenced with immunoSEQ multiplex PCR; TCRdb's copy has only in-frame clones and lacks some. The profile shows over 200,000 clones, over 80% of them singletons. Input material: peripheral blood. Receptors were obtained from a woman aged 25 to 45 with COVID-19, enrolled during active disease.

V and J are TRBV7-2 and TRBJ1-5; TRBD1 aligns across 7 bases. The CDR3 is 14 amino acids. With 1 base clipped from V and 12 bases from J, the junction kept 9 bases outside the gene matches. Germline assignment: CDR1 SGHTA and CDR2 FQGNSA. CDR3 protein: CASSLDRGRDHQHF. The DNA for the CDR3 is TGTGCCAGCAGCTTAGACAGGGGCCGAGATCACCAGCATTTT.

This chain connects TRBV6-4 to TRBJ1-5, with TRBD1 identical over 10 bases. CDR3 length equals 17 residues. After removal of 2 bases from V and 6 bases from J, the junction contained 10 bases not matched to a gene. Germline V gene data show CDR1 as MRHNA and CDR2 as SNTAGT. The CDR3 loop reads CASSDGLDRGQAQPQHF. CDR3 nucleotide sequence: TGTGCCAGCAGTGACGGCCTCGACAGGGGGCAGGCTCAGCCCCAGCATTTT.

The chain couples TRBV7-9 to TRBJ1-1; the D is unclear. This CDR3 is built from 12 residues. Between the trimmed V and J ends, which lost 7 bases and 8 bases, there was a span of 14 bases. Germline CDR1 and CDR2: SEHNR and FQNEAQ (reference sequence). As DNA, the CDR3 is TGTGCCAGCACCCCTCCGGGAGGAGAAGCTTTCTTT. Protein product: CASTPPGGEAFF.

The chain links TRBV27 to TRBJ2-7; no firm D call. Per germline, CDR1 MNHEY and CDR2 SMNVEV (reference sequence). This CDR3 has 17 residues. V dropped 6 bases and J dropped 0 bases, with 21 bases sitting between them. For the CDR3, the DNA is TGTGCCAGCAGCCACATCGCCTTGACAATGAACTCCTACGAGCAGTACTTC. Its translation is CASSHIALTMNSYEQYF.

The chain uses TRBV7-2 and TRBJ2-7, with 9 bases that match TRBD2. Germline V gene sequence: CDR1 SGHTA, CDR2 FQGNSA. The V and J ends lost 5 bases and 5 bases, in that order; junction bases with no gene match: 7. This CDR3 is 14 amino acids long. CDR3 sequence (DNA): TGTGCCAGCAGCGATCTTAGCGGGAGAGACGAGCAGTACTTC. This codes for CASSDLSGRDEQYF.

The V gene is TRBV5-4, the J gene TRBJ1-3, with D hard to call. The V end lost 3 bases, the J end lost 3 bases, and 22 bases lay between the germline ends. The CDR3 has 18 residues. Germline CDR1 and CDR2: SGHNT and YYREEE (reference sequence). The CDR3 coding sequence is TGTGCCAGCAGCTCTTACTCGAGTTTCCTAGCTGGTGGAAACACCATATATTTT. This encodes CASSSYSSFLAGGNTIYF.

The chain uses TRBV7-2 and TRBJ1-2, with TRBD1 matching over 9 bases. The CDR3 is 15 amino acids. Germline CDR1 reads SGHTA; CDR2 reads FQGNSA. V dropped 5 bases and J dropped 6; count of bases not matched to a gene: 10. CDR3: CASSPSGTGMHGYTF. CDR3 bases: TGTGCCAGCAGCCCCTCCGGGACAGGGATGCATGGCTACACCTTC.

The CDR3 DNA is TGTGCCAGTAGCCAGAGGGGGGGTGGCACTGAAGCTTTCTTT. Translation gives CASSQRGGGTEAFF. The J gene is TRBJ1-1, the V gene TRBV19; a weak D match, TRBD1 (6 bases). The CDR3 runs 14 residues. Germline CDR1 and CDR2: LNHDA and SQIVND (reference sequence). Trimming removed 6 bases at V and 4 bases at J, with 15 bases between.

The chain employs TRBV6-5 and TRBJ1-1; 9 bases match TRBD1. The germline CDR1 and CDR2 sequences are MNHEY and SVGAGI. V shed 8 bases and J 6 bases; nucleotides not matched to a gene: 13. The CDR3 covers 15 residues. CDR3 region: CASHRPGQGGSEAFF. CDR3 coding DNA: TGTGCCAGCCACAGACCGGGACAGGGAGGGTCTGAAGCTTTCTTT.

The V gene is TRBV7-9, the J gene TRBJ1-1; 9 nucleotides agree with TRBD1. CDR1 is SEHNR, CDR2 FQNEAQ, per germline (reference sequence). This CDR3 is built from 13 residues. The V and J ends lost 5 bases and 3 bases, in that order; junction bases with no gene match: 1. CDR3 region: CASSNRGHTEAFF. The CDR3 DNA reads TGTGCCAGCAGCAACAGGGGGCACACTGAAGCTTTCTTT.

V usage is TRBV7-9 and J usage is TRBJ1-3; 9 bases line up with TRBD1. V lost 5 bases to trimming and J lost 6 bases; unmatched junction nucleotides: 5. This CDR3 comprises 14 residues. Germline lookup yields CDR1 SEHNR and CDR2 FQNEAQ (reference sequence). CDR3 sequence: CASSVWTGVNTIYF. The CDR3 bases are TGTGCCAGCAGCGTATGGACAGGGGTAAACACCATATATTTT.

Only a few counts were recorded for this clone. The chain combines TRBV29-1 with TRBJ1-5, with D tentatively TRBD1 (5 bases). Germline V gene sequence: CDR1 SQVTM, CDR2 ANQGSEA. This CDR3 has 12 amino acids. V lost 4 bases to trimming and J lost 6 bases, with 10 bases between them. CDR3 in amino acids: CSVAGSGQPQHF. CDR3 DNA sequence: TGCAGCGTTGCAGGGTCTGGTCAGCCCCAGCATTTT.

The genes are TRBV27 and TRBJ2-7; TRBD1 matches at 8 bases. J was trimmed by 7 bases and V by 5 bases; bases with no gene match: 7. CDR1 MNHEY and CDR2 SMNVEV come from the germline V gene (reference sequence). The length of the CDR3 is 13 residues. As DNA, the CDR3 is TGTGCCAGCAGTCCCCGGACAGGGAGGGAGCAGTACTTC. As protein: CASSPRTGREQYF.

The chain combines TRBV6-4 with TRBJ2-1; D is undetermined. Per the germline V gene, CDR1 is MRHNA and CDR2 is SNTAGT. The CDR3 is 13 amino acids. The germline V and J ends were trimmed by 5 bases and 4 bases, with 9 bases remaining between them. CDR3 loop: CASSPTEYNEQFF. The CDR3 nucleotides read TGTGCCAGCAGTCCTACAGAATACAATGAGCAGTTCTTC.

The chain links TRBV19 to TRBJ2-2; D is unclear. This CDR3 is 14 amino acids long. The germline V and J ends were trimmed by 7 bases and 0 bases, with 9 bases remaining between them. Germline CDR1 and CDR2: LNHDA and SQIVND (reference sequence). DNA for the CDR3: TGTGCCAGTAAAACACAGCCGAACACCGGGGAGCTGTTTTTT. Its translation is CASKTQPNTGELFF.

The chain links TRBV7-8 to TRBJ2-5, with 10 bases that match TRBD2. Germline assignment: CDR1 SGHVS and CDR2 FQNEAQ. The CDR3 runs to 15 residues. V shed 3 bases, J shed 4 bases, and the junction held 5 bases outside the gene matches. The CDR3 sequence is CASSFERGGRETQYF. In DNA, the CDR3 is TGTGCCAGCAGCTTCGAGCGGGGGGGCCGAGAGACCCAGTACTTC.

The chain links TRBV5-1 to TRBJ2-5; 9 bases are a match to TRBD2. The V segment lost 0 bases and the J segment 4 bases; nucleotides outside the gene matches: 7. Looked up from germline, CDR1 is SGHRS and CDR2 is YFSETQ. The CDR3 runs 16 residues. Here the CDR3 DNA reads TGCGCCAGCAGCTTGGAAACTAGCGGGTGGGTAGAGACCCAGTACTTC. Translation: CASSLETSGWVETQYF.

The chain carries TRBV21-1 and TRBJ2-6; the listed D gene, TRBD2, was not tested against the DNA. TRBV21-1 is annotated as a pseudogene. This CDR3 contains 23 residues. The CDR3: CASSKVDYRGGWFRMSGANVLTF. CDR3 sequence (DNA): TGTGCCAGCAGCAAAGTTGATTATAGGGGGGGATGGTTTCGTATGTCTGGGGCCAACGTCCTGACTTTC.

V usage is TRBV19 and J usage is TRBJ2-2; D remains unclear. The ends were cut back, 0 bases at V and 6 bases at J, with 8 bases in the middle. The germline V gene has CDR1 LNHDA and CDR2 SQIVND (reference sequence). The length of the CDR3 is 14 residues. The CDR3 nucleotides are TGTGCCAGTAGTATAGAGGCGGTATCCGGGGAGCTGTTTTTT. Residues: CASSIEAVSGELFF. The variable domain in full, with the rest retrieved from reference TRBV19 and TRBJ2-2, is DGGITQSPKYLFRKEGQNVTLSCEQNLNHDAMYWYRQDPGQGLRLIYYSQIVNDFQKGDIAEGYSVSREKKESFPLTVTSAQKNPTAFYLCASSIEAVSGELFFGEGSRLTVL.

CDR3 nucleotide sequence: TGTGCTAGTGGTTTCGTAGGCGGAGACAGTGGTATGGGTACTGAAGCTTTCTTT. This encodes CASGFVGGDSGMGTEAFF. The chain has TRBV12-5 and TRBJ1-1, with TRBD1 as a possible D gene (5 bases). V lost 3 bases to trimming and J lost 5 bases, with 25 bases between them. Germline lookup yields CDR1 LGHNT and CDR2 FRNRAP. This CDR3 contains 18 residues.

The gene calls are TRBV5-5 and TRBJ1-1; a possible D gene is TRBD1 (5 bases). V was trimmed by 7 bases and J by 0 bases, leaving 13 bases between them. CDR1 is SGHKS, CDR2 YYEKEE, per germline (reference sequence). CDR3 length: 14 residues. The CDR3 reads CASDPGGMNTEAFF. The CDR3 nucleotides read TGTGCCAGCGACCCGGGGGGAATGAACACTGAAGCTTTCTTT.

The chain combines TRBV11-3 with TRBJ2-1; TRBD2 aligns across 16 bases. In germline, CDR1 is SGHNT, CDR2 YENEEA. This CDR3 has 15 amino acids. Trimming removed 6 bases from V and 7 bases from J; junction bases left unmatched: 3. The CDR3 loop is CASSGTSGRGNEQFF. The CDR3, as DNA: TGTGCCAGCAGTGGGACTAGCGGGAGGGGTAATGAGCAGTTCTTC.

The rearrangement uses TRBV12-2 and TRBJ2-3; the table's D call of TRBD2 was not tested on the DNA. TRBV12-2 is listed as a pseudogene. This CDR3 contains 18 residues. The CDR3, as DNA: TGTGCAAGTCGCTTAAGTCGGCGGCTAGCGGGGCCTGAAGATACGCAGTATTTT. It encodes CASRLSRRLAGPEDTQYF.